This T cell receptor (beta chain) was sequenced for a study of blood T cell repertoires in COVID-19. The CDR3 has 16 residues. Germline loops: CDR1 SGHAT, CDR2 FQNNGV. The V and J ends lost 4 bases and 5 bases respectively, with 20 bases between them. Measured with immunoSEQ multiplex PCR; TCRdb has only the in-frame clones, and not every one. The repertoire holds some 350,000 clones, with approximately 86% as singletons. Input material: peripheral blood. The source of this sequence is a human donor in a cohort sampled during active COVID-19. The chain is built from TRBV11-2 and TRBJ1-1; tentatively, D is TRBD1 (5 bases). In DNA, the CDR3 is TGTGCCAGCAGCTCTTTGGGGCCGGGGAGGGGAACTGAAGCTTTCTTT. Translated: CASSSLGPGRGTEAFF.